Listed here are 20 T cell receptor beta chains from one sample, sequenced in a study of Ad26.COV2.S vaccination and SARS-CoV-2 variants (dated by TCRdb to the early 2020s). Preparation of the library involved the immunoSEQ multiplex PCR assay. TCRdb retrieved this table from immuneACCESS and kept in-frame rearrangements only. Not all clones are present; in checked studies, unresolved V genes account for under half, and no reason is known for the remainder. A total of 350,000 to 600,000 clones appear in this sample, 70% to 90% of them only once. In total, the top ten clones hold about 1.5% of the sample. Sample treatment or condition, as interpreted from the label and publication: over 15 received Ad26.COV2.S at low or high dose, single or two shots; several received placebo; per-sample allocation not given. Repertoires of vaccine and placebo recipients were sequenced from samples taken on day 63 after the first injection.

Sequenced here: peripheral blood, sampled in a trial of Ad26.COV2.S vaccine versus placebo. Every receptor here comes from a person aged 18 to 65 who received the Ad26.COV2.S COVID-19 vaccine or a placebo.

The chain carries TRBV5-1 and TRBJ2-7; TRBD1 matches 7 bases. Per germline, CDR1 SGHRS and CDR2 YFSETQ. The J segment lost 0 bases and the V segment lost 0 bases, leaving 3 bases of the junction unmatched. The CDR3 totals 15 residues. CDR3: CASSLGGQSSYEQYF. The CDR3 nucleotides are TGCGCCAGCAGCTTGGGGGGACAGAGCTCCTACGAGCAGTACTTC.

The genes are TRBV27 and TRBJ2-7; weak D call: TRBD2 (5 bases). Looked up from germline, CDR1 is MNHEY and CDR2 is SMNVEV (reference sequence). The V gene lost 5 bases and the J gene lost 3 bases, with 14 bases spanning the gap. The CDR3 consists of 14 residues. The DNA for the CDR3 is TGTGCCAGCAGTCCCGGGGTGGTGGGCTACGAGCAGTACTTC. Protein sequence: CASSPGVVGYEQYF.

This chain uses TRBV6-4 with TRBJ2-7, with D tentatively TRBD1 (5 bases). This CDR3 spans 14 amino acids. Germline CDR1 is MRHNA and CDR2 is SNTAGT. V was clipped by 8 bases and J by 1 base, with 15 bases between them. The CDR3 sequence is CASVAVRQSYEQYF. The CDR3, as DNA: TGTGCCAGCGTCGCGGTCCGACAGTCCTACGAGCAGTACTTC.

The V call is TRBV2, the J call TRBJ1-5; D gene uncertain. This CDR3 is built from 14 residues. Trimming pared 5 bases from V and 4 bases from J, leaving 12 bases between. Germline V gene data show CDR1 as SNHLY and CDR2 as FYNNEI. CDR3 sequence reads: CASSRELGNQPQHF. The CDR3 nucleotides read TGTGCCAGCAGTCGGGAATTGGGGAATCAGCCCCAGCATTTT.

Regarding this clone: The identical CDR3 is also encoded by other nucleotide sequences in the sample. V usage is TRBV20-1 and J usage is TRBJ1-2; D is unresolved. V lost 6 bases to trimming and J lost 5 bases, with 7 bases between them. The CDR3 covers 10 residues. Germline lookup yields CDR1 DFQATT and CDR2 SNEGSKA (reference sequence). The CDR3 spells CSAPLYGYTF. Here the CDR3 DNA reads TGCAGTGCCCCCTTATATGGCTACACCTTC.

The chain employs TRBV9 and TRBJ1-2; a weak D match, TRBD1 (6 bases). The CDR3 loop spans 12 amino acids. Per germline, CDR1 SGDLS and CDR2 YYNGEE. Trimming shortened V by 4 bases and J by 7 bases, and 11 bases separated the two germline ends. CDR3 protein: CASSLGGFGYTF. CDR3 DNA sequence: TGTGCCAGCAGCTTAGGGGGTTTTGGCTACACCTTC.

The chain links TRBV6-5 to TRBJ2-7, with D possibly TRBD1 on 6 matching bases. Germline CDR1 and CDR2: MNHEY and SVGAGI. The length of the CDR3 is 12 residues. V was shortened by 2 bases and J by 5 bases, with 7 bases between the two germline ends. The CDR3 protein is CASSYTGNEQYF. CDR3 in DNA: TGTGCCAGCAGTTACACAGGGAACGAGCAGTACTTC.

The chain couples TRBV7-6 to TRBJ2-3; 8 positions match TRBD2. The CDR3 contains 15 residues. Germline-derived CDR1 and CDR2 are SGHVS and FNYEAQ. J gave up 0 bases and V 4 bases, and 3 bases lay outside the gene matches. For the CDR3, the DNA is TGTGCCAGCAGCTCCCAGCGGGGGAGCACAGATACGCAGTATTTT. This codes for CASSSQRGSTDTQYF.

The CDR3 DNA follows: TGTGCTAGTACATCGACAGGGAATGAGCAGTTCTTC. It yields the protein CASTSTGNEQFF. The chain recombines TRBV12-5 with TRBJ2-1, with TRBD1 matching 7 bases. This CDR3 has 12 amino acids. Trimming removed 8 bases from V and 7 bases from J; junction bases left unmatched: 5. Germline loops: CDR1 LGHNT, CDR2 FRNRAP.

A note on this clone: Other DNA sequences in the same sample also yield this CDR3. The chain recombines TRBV5-1 with TRBJ2-1, with a weak D call TRBD2 (5 bases). Trimming pared 5 bases from V and 0 bases from J, leaving 9 bases between. This CDR3 contains 14 residues. CDR1 and CDR2 (germline): SGHRS, YFSETQ. CDR3 coding DNA: TGCGCCAGCAGTCGGGGAAGCTCCTACAATGAGCAGTTCTTC. This encodes CASSRGSSYNEQFF.

This chain connects TRBV7-2 to TRBJ2-2, with 8 nucleotides matching TRBD2. Looked up from germline, CDR1 is SGHTA and CDR2 is FQGNSA. This CDR3 comprises 14 residues. Unmatched junction bases numbered 4, after V lost 8 bases and J lost 2 bases. CDR3 sequence: CASRAGGNTGELFF. The CDR3 DNA reads TGTGCCAGCCGGGCGGGGGGAAACACCGGGGAGCTGTTTTTT.

This sequence joins TRBV11-2 and TRBJ1-5, with a possible D match to TRBD1 (5 bases). In germline, CDR1 is SGHAT, CDR2 FQNNGV. The V and J ends lost 1 base and 7 bases respectively, with 14 bases between them. The length of the CDR3 is 15 residues. The CDR3 sequence: CASSLGGVSRQPQHF. CDR3 sequence (DNA): TGTGCCAGCAGCTTAGGGGGGGTCAGTCGGCAGCCCCAGCATTTT.

The genes are TRBV2 and TRBJ1-5; D remains unclear. Germline V lookup: CDR1 SNHLY, CDR2 FYNNEI. The CDR3 is made up of 11 amino acids. The germline V and J ends were trimmed by 8 bases and 7 bases, with 9 bases remaining between them. The CDR3 region is CASGDRQPQHF. CDR3 in DNA: TGTGCCAGCGGGGATCGACAGCCCCAGCATTTT.

The chain couples TRBV28 to TRBJ2-7, with D possibly TRBD2 on 6 matching bases. This CDR3 region has 14 residues. Germline V gene lookup returns CDR1 MDHEN and CDR2 SYDVKM. V lost 6 bases to trimming and J lost 3 bases, with 15 bases between them. DNA for the CDR3: TGTGCCAGCAGCCACCCTTGGGGGGACTACGAGCAGTACTTC. Protein sequence: CASSHPWGDYEQYF.

The J gene is TRBJ1-4, the V gene TRBV6-1, with TRBD1 matching over 8 bases. V dropped 3 bases and J dropped 8; count of bases not matched to a gene: 5. CDR3 length: 14 amino acids. Germline assignment: CDR1 MNHNS and CDR2 SASEGT. CDR3 in amino acids: CASSDQGASEKLFF. The DNA of the CDR3 is TGTGCCAGCAGTGATCAGGGGGCAAGCGAAAAACTGTTTTTT.

V usage is TRBV6-2 or TRBV6-3 and J usage is TRBJ2-5; D possibly corresponds to TRBD2 (5 bases). This CDR3 has 14 amino acids. V was pared by 5 bases and J by 3 bases, with 13 bases between. Germline values: CDR1 MNHEY, CDR2 SVGEGT. For the CDR3, the DNA is TGTGCCAGCAGTCGGCAGGAGGCCAAAGAGACCCAGTACTTC. Its translation is CASSRQEAKETQYF.

This chain joins TRBV5-4 and TRBJ1-1, with TRBD1 matching over 9 bases. V trimming: 5 bases; J trimming: 6 bases; junction bases outside the gene matches: 5. CDR3 length equals 13 residues. Germline lookup yields CDR1 SGHNT and CDR2 YYREEE (reference sequence). CDR3 in DNA: TGTGCCAGCAGTACAGGGGGCTGGGCTGAAGCTTTCTTT. It yields the protein CASSTGGWAEAFF.

The chain links TRBV2 to TRBJ1-2; D is uncertain. This CDR3 contains 12 residues. The germline gives CDR1 SNHLY, CDR2 FYNNEI. Trimming took 6 bases from V and 4 from J, leaving 9 bases between them. The CDR3 sequence is CASSSDTYGYTF. CDR3 coding DNA: TGTGCCAGCAGCTCAGACACCTATGGCTACACCTTC.

The CDR3 loop reads CASSVRGNSPLHF. CDR3 in DNA: TGTGCCAGCAGCGTCAGGGGAAATTCACCCCTCCACTTT. This rearrangement joins TRBV9 to TRBJ1-6, with TRBD1 as a possible D gene (6 bases). Per germline, CDR1 SGDLS and CDR2 YYNGEE. The V gene lost 2 bases and the J gene lost 7 bases, with 7 bases spanning the gap. The CDR3 is made up of 13 amino acids.

Here the CDR3 reads CASMVGGAGGNQPQHF. Here the CDR3 DNA reads TGTGCCAGTATGGTGGGTGGGGCAGGAGGCAATCAGCCCCAGCATTTT. The chain combines TRBV19 with TRBJ1-5; tentative D call: TRBD1 (5 bases). In germline, CDR1 is LNHDA, CDR2 SQIVND (reference sequence). The germline V and J ends were trimmed by 7 bases and 2 bases, with 18 bases remaining between them. The CDR3 has 16 residues.